The 6 T cell receptor beta chains listed next were all sequenced from one sample in a study of neurological immune-mediated disorders. TCRdb ran MiXCR on the 5' RACE reads and lists one entry per CDR3 protein. Here the sample spans around 50,000 distinct CDR3 sequences, 3% to 4.5% being singletons. Sequencing used PBMCs. The source of these receptors is a man aged 55 to 69 with multiple sclerosis.

This clonotype was seen repeatedly, ten times or more. J is TRBJ2-6 and V is TRBV20-1; TRBD1 matches 8 bases. CDR3 length: 16 amino acids. CDR1 and CDR2 (germline): DFQATT, SNEGSKA (reference sequence). Trimming removed 1 base from V and 3 bases from J; junction bases left unmatched: 5. Written as DNA, the CDR3 is TGCAGTGCTAGAGTGCAGGGGGCGGGTGGGGCCAACGTCCTGACTTTC. Translated: CSARVQGAGGANVLTF.

At least ten counts were recorded for this clonotype. The rearrangement joins TRBV28 to TRBJ1-5; 7 bases align to TRBD1. The trim removed 5 bases at V and 5 bases at J, leaving 6 bases unmatched. Germline values: CDR1 MDHEN, CDR2 SYDVKM. This CDR3 region has 14 residues. The CDR3 DNA reads as TGTGCCAGCAGTCCGACAGGGTCCGATCAGCCCCAGCATTTT. Encoded protein: CASSPTGSDQPQHF. The entire variable domain, with the rest obtained from reference TRBV28 and TRBJ1-5, is as follows: DVKVTQSSRYLVKRTGEKVFLECVQDMDHENMFWYRQDPGLGLRLIYFSYDVKMKEKGDIPEGYSVSREKKERFSLILESASTNQTSMYLCASSPTGSDQPQHFGDGTRLSIL.

This clonotype has ten or more counts. V and J are TRBV5-1 and TRBJ2-3; no reliable D call. This CDR3 contains 13 residues. Germline assignment: CDR1 SGHRS and CDR2 YFSETQ. V was shortened by 6 bases and J by 2 bases, with 10 bases between the two germline ends. The CDR3 sequence: CASKQAPTDTQYF. CDR3 nucleotide sequence: TGCGCCAGCAAGCAAGCGCCCACAGATACGCAGTATTTT.

There are a few counts of this clonotype. V and J are TRBV20-1 and TRBJ2-5; D ambiguous. The V end lost 3 bases, the J end lost 7 bases, and 12 bases lay between the germline ends. The germline CDR1 and CDR2 sequences are DFQATT and SNEGSKA (reference sequence). There are 12 residues in the CDR3. CDR3 sequence reads: CSASDGFGTQYF. DNA for the CDR3: TGCAGTGCTAGTGACGGGTTTGGGACCCAGTACTTC.

This clonotype was detected many times. The chain employs TRBV12-3 or TRBV12-4 and TRBJ1-1; D gene ambiguous. V dropped 4 bases and J dropped 5 bases, with 8 bases sitting between them. The CDR3 length is 12 residues. The CDR3 DNA reads TGTGCCAGCAGTTACGGCGGGACTGAAGCTTTCTTT. As protein: CASSYGGTEAFF.

Ten or more counts support this clonotype. This chain connects TRBV5-1 to TRBJ2-1; 9 nucleotides agree with TRBD1. This CDR3 is 14 amino acids long. CDR1 and CDR2 (germline): SGHRS, YFSETQ. J gave up 10 bases and V 4 bases, and 9 bases lay outside the gene matches. The CDR3 reads CASSPDRGFGEQFF. The CDR3 DNA reads as TGCGCCAGCAGCCCGGACAGGGGCTTCGGGGAGCAGTTCTTC.